What follows are 8 T cell receptor beta chains derived from one specimen sequenced in a study of CD8 T cells in Susac syndrome. The RNA, roughly 0.5 to 1 ug, was put through reverse transcription using random hexamers. From the immunoSEQ multiplex PCR reads, TCRdb called clonotypes with MiXCR, one entry per CDR3 protein. The repertoire holds about 150,000 distinct CDR3 sequences, with about 93% as singletons. The sequenced sample consisted of CD4+ T cells from PBMCs. Receptors originate from a human donor with multiple sclerosis.

The chain's CDR3 is CAWSAPPGTGRRTGELFF. The CDR3 DNA sequence: TGTGCCTGGAGTGCACCTCCCGGGACAGGGCGCCGGACCGGGGAGCTGTTTTTT. The chain couples TRBV30 to TRBJ2-2, with TRBD1 matching 9 bases. Trimming at V came to 1 base and at J to 5 bases, leaving 14 bases not matched to a gene. Germline values: CDR1 GTSNPN, CDR2 SVGIG (reference sequence). The CDR3 is 18 residues long.

This rearrangement joins TRBV18 to TRBJ2-2, with no clear D. Germline V gives CDR1 KGHSH, CDR2 LQKENI. The CDR3 has 17 residues. V lost 3 bases to trimming and J lost 2 bases, with 16 bases between them. The CDR3 sequence: CASSPLSMSGNTGELFF. The CDR3 DNA reads as TGTGCCAGCTCACCCCTTTCGATGTCTGGTAACACCGGGGAGCTGTTTTTT.

This clonotype was picked up a small number of times. The chain joins TRBV5-8 to TRBJ2-5, with D perhaps matching TRBD1 or TRBD2 (5 bases each). The germline V and J ends were trimmed by 4 bases and 3 bases, with 10 bases remaining between them. The CDR3 consists of 13 residues. Germline V gene lookup returns CDR1 SGHTS and CDR2 YDEGEE. The CDR3 nucleotides are TGTGCCAGCAGCCAAGGGACGGAAGAGACCCAGTACTTC. It encodes CASSQGTEETQYF.

V usage is TRBV4-3 and J usage is TRBJ1-3; D remains ambiguous. V lost 0 bases and J lost 3, with 18 bases in between. The CDR3 consists of 18 residues. The germline gives CDR1 LGHNA, CDR2 YSLEER. The chain's CDR3 is CASSQDLLTVRDGNTIYF. The CDR3 bases are TGCGCCAGCAGCCAAGATCTATTGACCGTCCGGGATGGAAACACCATATATTTT.

This chain connects TRBV24-1 to TRBJ2-3, with TRBD1 matching 8 bases. Germline values: CDR1 KGHDR, CDR2 SFDVKD. CDR3 length equals 15 residues. Trimming cost V 4 bases and J 4 bases; bases outside gene matches: 6. The CDR3 bases are TGTGCCACCAGTGAGCCAGGGGGCGCCCCAGATACGCAGTATTTT. Its translation: CATSEPGGAPDTQYF.

J is TRBJ2-1 and V is TRBV27; TRBD1 aligns across 9 bases. With 7 bases clipped from V and 7 bases from J, the junction kept 5 bases outside the gene matches. CDR3 length: 13 residues. Germline CDR1 reads MNHEY; CDR2 reads SMNVEV (reference sequence). CDR3 bases: TGTGCCAGCACCAAACAGGGGGCGAATGAGCAGTTCTTC. This codes for CASTKQGANEQFF.

The V gene is TRBV7-2, the J gene TRBJ2-5; unclear D gene. Germline CDR1 SGHTA, CDR2 FQGNSA. Trimming left V 3 bases short and J 4 bases short, with 9 bases between. This CDR3 has 13 amino acids. Here the CDR3 DNA reads TGTGCCAGCAGCTTCGGACCCGTAGAGACCCAGTACTTC. Its protein is CASSFGPVETQYF.

DNA for the CDR3: TGTGCCAGCAGCTCTTATCCCGGTGCGGGAGTCCCCGGGGAGCTGTTTTTT. It encodes CASSSYPGAGVPGELFF. The chain has TRBV3-1 and TRBJ2-2, with 7 nucleotides matching TRBD2. Germline V gene data show CDR1 as LGHDT and CDR2 as YNNKEL (reference sequence). V dropped 5 bases and J dropped 6; count of bases not matched to a gene: 15. CDR3 length: 17 residues.